This T cell receptor beta chain was captured in a study of PD-L1 blockade in urothelial cancer. Turning to the study itself: Blood was analyzed 3 weeks (second dose) and 6 weeks after treatment start. Blood samples had a median of about 150,000 T cells.

V was cut by 5 bases and J by 6 bases, with 11 bases left in between. The CDR3 contains 13 residues. Germline assignment: CDR1 SGHTA and CDR2 FQGNSA. What went into each PCR as a spike was synthetic TCR analog templates. The assay was immunoSEQ multiplex PCR, and TCRdb's table has in-frame clones only and misses some. The sample shows 75,000 to 95,000 clones, 85% to 95% of them seen only once. Sequenced here: PBMCs, sampled around atezolizumab (anti-PD-L1) treatment. This receptor was taken from a man in his 60s with urothelial cancer. The chain employs TRBV7-2 and TRBJ1-5; no reliable D call. CDR3 nucleotide sequence: TGTGCCAGCAGCCCATCCGAGGGTCAGCCCCAGCATTTT. This encodes CASSPSEGQPQHF.